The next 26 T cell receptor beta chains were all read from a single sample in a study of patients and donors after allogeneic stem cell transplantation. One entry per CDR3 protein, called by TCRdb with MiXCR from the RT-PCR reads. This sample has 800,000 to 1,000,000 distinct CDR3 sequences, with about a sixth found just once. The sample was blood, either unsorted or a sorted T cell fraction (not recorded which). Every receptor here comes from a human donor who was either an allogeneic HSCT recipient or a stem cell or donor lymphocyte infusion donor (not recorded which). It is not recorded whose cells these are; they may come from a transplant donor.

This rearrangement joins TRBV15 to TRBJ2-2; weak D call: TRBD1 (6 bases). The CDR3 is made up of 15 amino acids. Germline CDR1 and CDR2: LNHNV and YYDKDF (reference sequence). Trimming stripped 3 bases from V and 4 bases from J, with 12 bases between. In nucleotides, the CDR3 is TGTGCCACCAGCAGCCGGGACACAATCACCGGGGAGCTGTTTTTT. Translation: CATSSRDTITGELFF.

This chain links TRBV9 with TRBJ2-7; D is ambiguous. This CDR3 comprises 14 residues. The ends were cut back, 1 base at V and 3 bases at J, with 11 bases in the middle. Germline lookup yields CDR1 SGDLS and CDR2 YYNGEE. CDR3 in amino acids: CASSVSPGFYEQYF. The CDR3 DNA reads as TGTGCCAGCAGCGTATCCCCAGGATTCTACGAGCAGTACTTC.

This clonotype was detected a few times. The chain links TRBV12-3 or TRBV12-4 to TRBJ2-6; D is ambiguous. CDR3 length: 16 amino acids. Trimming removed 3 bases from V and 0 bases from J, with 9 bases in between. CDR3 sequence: CASSLGFGSGANVLTF. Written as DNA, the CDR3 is TGTGCCAGCAGTTTGGGCTTCGGCTCTGGGGCCAACGTCCTGACTTTC.

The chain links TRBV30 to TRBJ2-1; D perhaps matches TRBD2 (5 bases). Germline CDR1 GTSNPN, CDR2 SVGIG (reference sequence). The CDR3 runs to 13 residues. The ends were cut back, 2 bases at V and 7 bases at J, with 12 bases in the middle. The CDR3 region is CAWSRDYLNEQFF. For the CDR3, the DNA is TGTGCCTGGAGTAGAGACTATCTAAATGAGCAGTTCTTC.

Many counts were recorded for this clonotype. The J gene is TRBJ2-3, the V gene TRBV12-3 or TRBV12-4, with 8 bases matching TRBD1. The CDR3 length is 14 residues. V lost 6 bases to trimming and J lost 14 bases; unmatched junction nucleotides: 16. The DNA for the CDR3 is TGTGCCAGCAGACCCGAGGCAGGGACAGGACGGCGGTATTTT. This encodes CASRPEAGTGRRYF.

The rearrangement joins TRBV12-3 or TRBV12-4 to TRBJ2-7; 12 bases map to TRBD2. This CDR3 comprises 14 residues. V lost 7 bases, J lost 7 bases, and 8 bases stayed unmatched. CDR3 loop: CASNLAGGPWEQYF. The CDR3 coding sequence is TGTGCCAGCAACCTAGCGGGAGGGCCTTGGGAGCAGTACTTC.

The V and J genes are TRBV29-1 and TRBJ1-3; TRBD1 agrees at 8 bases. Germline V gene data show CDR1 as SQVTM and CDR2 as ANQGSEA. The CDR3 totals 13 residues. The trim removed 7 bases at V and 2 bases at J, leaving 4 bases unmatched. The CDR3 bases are TGCAGCGGCAAGGACAGGGCTGGAAACACCATATATTTT. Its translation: CSGKDRAGNTIYF.

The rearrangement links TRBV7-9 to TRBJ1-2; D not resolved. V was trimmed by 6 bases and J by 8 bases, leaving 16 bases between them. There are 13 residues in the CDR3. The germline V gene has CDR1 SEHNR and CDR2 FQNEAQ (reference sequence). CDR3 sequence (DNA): TGTGCCAGCAGTCCCTTGACGGTTTACGGCTACACCTTC. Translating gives CASSPLTVYGYTF.

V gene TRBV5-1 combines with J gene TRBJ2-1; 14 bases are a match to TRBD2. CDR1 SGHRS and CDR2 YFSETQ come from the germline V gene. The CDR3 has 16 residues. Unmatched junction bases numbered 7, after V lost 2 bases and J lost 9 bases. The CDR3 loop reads CASSFPGLAGEVEQFF. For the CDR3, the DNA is TGCGCCAGCAGCTTTCCGGGACTAGCGGGAGAGGTTGAGCAGTTCTTC.

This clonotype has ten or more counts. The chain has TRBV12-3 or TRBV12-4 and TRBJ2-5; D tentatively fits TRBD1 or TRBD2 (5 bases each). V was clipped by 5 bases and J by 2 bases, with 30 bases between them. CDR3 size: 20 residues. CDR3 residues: CASSPDVGKFARGAQETQYF. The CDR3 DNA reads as TGTGCCAGCAGTCCAGATGTGGGGAAGTTTGCCCGAGGGGCGCAAGAGACCCAGTACTTC.

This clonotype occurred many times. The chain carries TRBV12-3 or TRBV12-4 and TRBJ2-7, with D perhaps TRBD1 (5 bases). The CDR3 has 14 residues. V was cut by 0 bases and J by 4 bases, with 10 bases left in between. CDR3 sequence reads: CASSLADKGYEQYF. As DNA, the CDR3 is TGTGCCAGCAGTTTAGCGGACAAGGGATACGAGCAGTACTTC.

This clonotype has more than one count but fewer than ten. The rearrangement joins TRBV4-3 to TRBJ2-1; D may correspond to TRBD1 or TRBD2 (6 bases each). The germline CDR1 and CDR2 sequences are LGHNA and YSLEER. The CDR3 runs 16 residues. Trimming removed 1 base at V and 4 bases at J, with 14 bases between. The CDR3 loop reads CASSQGGTTIYNEQFF. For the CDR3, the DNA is TGCGCCAGCAGCCAAGGCGGGACAACAATTTACAATGAGCAGTTCTTC.

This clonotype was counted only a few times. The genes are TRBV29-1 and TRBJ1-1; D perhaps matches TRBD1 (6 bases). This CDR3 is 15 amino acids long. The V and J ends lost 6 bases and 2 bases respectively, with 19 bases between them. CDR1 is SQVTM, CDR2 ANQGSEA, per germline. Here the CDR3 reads CSVGNGLTGNTEAFF. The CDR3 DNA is TGCAGCGTCGGAAACGGGTTGACAGGAAACACTGAAGCTTTCTTT.

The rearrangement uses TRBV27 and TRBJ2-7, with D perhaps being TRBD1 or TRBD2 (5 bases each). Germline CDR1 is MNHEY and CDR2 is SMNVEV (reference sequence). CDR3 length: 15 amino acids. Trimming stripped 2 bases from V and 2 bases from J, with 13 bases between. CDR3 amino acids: CASSLKWDRAYEQYF. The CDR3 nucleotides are TGTGCCAGCAGTTTAAAATGGGACCGAGCCTACGAGCAGTACTTC.

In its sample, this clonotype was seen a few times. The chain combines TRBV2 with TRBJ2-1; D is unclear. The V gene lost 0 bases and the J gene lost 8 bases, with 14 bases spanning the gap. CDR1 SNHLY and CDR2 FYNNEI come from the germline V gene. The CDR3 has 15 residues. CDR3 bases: TGTGCCAGCAGTGAAGCGCAGGTAACAGCCGATGAGCAGTTCTTC. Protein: CASSEAQVTADEQFF.

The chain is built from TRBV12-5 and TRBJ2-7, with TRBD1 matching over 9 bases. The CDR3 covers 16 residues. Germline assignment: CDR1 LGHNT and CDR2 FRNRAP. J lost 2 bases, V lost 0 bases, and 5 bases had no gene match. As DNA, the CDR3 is TGTGCTAGTGGTTTGGTACTGGGGACAGGGCCCTACGAGCAGTACTTC. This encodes CASGLVLGTGPYEQYF.

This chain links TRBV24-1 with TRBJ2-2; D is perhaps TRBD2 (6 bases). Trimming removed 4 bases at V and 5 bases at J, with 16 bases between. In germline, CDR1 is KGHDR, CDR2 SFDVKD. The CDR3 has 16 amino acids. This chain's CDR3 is CATSDAGPLGTGELFF. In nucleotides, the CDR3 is TGTGCCACCAGTGACGCGGGACCCCTGGGGACCGGGGAGCTGTTTTTT.

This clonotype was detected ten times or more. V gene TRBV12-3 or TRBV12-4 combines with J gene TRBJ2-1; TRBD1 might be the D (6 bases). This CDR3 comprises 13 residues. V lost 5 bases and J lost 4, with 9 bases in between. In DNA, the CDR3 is TGTGCCAGCAGTACCGGACAGTACAATGAGCAGTTCTTC. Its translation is CASSTGQYNEQFF.

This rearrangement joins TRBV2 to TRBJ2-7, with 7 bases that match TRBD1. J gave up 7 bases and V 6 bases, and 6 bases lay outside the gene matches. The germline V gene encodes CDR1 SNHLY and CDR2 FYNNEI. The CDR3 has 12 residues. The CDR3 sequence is CASSQSGGEQYF. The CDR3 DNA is TGTGCCAGCAGCCAGTCAGGGGGAGAGCAGTACTTC.

The chain's CDR3 is CASSLRQLAKNIQYF. In DNA, the CDR3 is TGTGCCAGCAGCTTGAGACAGCTAGCCAAAAACATTCAGTACTTC. J is TRBJ2-4 and V is TRBV5-6; weak D call: TRBD1 (5 bases). Germline-derived CDR1 and CDR2 are SGHDT and YYEEEE. The CDR3 contains 15 residues. V was clipped by 1 base and J by 0 bases, with 8 bases between them.

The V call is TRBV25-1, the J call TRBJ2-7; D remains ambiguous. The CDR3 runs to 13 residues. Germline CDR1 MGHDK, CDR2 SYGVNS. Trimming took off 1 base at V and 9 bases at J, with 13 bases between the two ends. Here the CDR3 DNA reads TGTGCCAGCAGTGAATCAGCGATCCTCGGGCAGTACTTC. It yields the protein CASSESAILGQYF.

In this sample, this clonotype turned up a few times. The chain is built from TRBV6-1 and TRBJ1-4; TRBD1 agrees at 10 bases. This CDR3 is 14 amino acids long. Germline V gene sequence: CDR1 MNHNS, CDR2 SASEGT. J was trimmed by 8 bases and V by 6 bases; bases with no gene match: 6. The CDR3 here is CASRSGTGVEKLFF. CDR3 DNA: TGTGCCAGCAGATCCGGGACAGGGGTAGAAAAACTGTTTTTT.

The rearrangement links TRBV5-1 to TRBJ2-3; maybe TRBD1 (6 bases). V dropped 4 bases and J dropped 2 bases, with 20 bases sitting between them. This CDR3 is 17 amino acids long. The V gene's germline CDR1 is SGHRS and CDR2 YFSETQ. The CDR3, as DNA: TGCGCCAGCAGCAATGGGGGCAGCAATTCCCTCACAGATACGCAGTATTTT. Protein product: CASSNGGSNSLTDTQYF. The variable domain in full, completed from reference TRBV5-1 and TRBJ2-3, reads KAGVTQTPRYLIKTRGQQVTLSCSPISGHRSVSWYQQTPGQGLQFLFEYFSETQRNKGNFPGRFSGRQFSNSRSEMNVSTLELGDSALYLCASSNGGSNSLTDTQYFGPGTRLTVL.

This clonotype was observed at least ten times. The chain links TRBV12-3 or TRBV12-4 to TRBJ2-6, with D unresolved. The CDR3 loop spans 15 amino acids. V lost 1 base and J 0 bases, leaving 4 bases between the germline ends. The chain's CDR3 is CASSLGLSGANVLTF. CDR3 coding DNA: TGTGCCAGCAGTTTAGGTCTCTCTGGGGCCAACGTCCTGACTTTC.

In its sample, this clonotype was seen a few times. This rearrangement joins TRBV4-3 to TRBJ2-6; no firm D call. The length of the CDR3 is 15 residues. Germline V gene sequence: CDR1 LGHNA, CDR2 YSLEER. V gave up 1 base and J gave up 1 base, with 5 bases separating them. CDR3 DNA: TGCGCCAGCAGCCAAGGCGTATCTGGGGCCAACGTCCTGACTTTC. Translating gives CASSQGVSGANVLTF.

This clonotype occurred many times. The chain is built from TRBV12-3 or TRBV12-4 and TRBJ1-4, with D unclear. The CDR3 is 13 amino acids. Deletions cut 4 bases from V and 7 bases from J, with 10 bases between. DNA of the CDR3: TGTGCCAGCAGTTCTTACGTAGGTGAAAAACTGTTTTTT. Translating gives CASSSYVGEKLFF.